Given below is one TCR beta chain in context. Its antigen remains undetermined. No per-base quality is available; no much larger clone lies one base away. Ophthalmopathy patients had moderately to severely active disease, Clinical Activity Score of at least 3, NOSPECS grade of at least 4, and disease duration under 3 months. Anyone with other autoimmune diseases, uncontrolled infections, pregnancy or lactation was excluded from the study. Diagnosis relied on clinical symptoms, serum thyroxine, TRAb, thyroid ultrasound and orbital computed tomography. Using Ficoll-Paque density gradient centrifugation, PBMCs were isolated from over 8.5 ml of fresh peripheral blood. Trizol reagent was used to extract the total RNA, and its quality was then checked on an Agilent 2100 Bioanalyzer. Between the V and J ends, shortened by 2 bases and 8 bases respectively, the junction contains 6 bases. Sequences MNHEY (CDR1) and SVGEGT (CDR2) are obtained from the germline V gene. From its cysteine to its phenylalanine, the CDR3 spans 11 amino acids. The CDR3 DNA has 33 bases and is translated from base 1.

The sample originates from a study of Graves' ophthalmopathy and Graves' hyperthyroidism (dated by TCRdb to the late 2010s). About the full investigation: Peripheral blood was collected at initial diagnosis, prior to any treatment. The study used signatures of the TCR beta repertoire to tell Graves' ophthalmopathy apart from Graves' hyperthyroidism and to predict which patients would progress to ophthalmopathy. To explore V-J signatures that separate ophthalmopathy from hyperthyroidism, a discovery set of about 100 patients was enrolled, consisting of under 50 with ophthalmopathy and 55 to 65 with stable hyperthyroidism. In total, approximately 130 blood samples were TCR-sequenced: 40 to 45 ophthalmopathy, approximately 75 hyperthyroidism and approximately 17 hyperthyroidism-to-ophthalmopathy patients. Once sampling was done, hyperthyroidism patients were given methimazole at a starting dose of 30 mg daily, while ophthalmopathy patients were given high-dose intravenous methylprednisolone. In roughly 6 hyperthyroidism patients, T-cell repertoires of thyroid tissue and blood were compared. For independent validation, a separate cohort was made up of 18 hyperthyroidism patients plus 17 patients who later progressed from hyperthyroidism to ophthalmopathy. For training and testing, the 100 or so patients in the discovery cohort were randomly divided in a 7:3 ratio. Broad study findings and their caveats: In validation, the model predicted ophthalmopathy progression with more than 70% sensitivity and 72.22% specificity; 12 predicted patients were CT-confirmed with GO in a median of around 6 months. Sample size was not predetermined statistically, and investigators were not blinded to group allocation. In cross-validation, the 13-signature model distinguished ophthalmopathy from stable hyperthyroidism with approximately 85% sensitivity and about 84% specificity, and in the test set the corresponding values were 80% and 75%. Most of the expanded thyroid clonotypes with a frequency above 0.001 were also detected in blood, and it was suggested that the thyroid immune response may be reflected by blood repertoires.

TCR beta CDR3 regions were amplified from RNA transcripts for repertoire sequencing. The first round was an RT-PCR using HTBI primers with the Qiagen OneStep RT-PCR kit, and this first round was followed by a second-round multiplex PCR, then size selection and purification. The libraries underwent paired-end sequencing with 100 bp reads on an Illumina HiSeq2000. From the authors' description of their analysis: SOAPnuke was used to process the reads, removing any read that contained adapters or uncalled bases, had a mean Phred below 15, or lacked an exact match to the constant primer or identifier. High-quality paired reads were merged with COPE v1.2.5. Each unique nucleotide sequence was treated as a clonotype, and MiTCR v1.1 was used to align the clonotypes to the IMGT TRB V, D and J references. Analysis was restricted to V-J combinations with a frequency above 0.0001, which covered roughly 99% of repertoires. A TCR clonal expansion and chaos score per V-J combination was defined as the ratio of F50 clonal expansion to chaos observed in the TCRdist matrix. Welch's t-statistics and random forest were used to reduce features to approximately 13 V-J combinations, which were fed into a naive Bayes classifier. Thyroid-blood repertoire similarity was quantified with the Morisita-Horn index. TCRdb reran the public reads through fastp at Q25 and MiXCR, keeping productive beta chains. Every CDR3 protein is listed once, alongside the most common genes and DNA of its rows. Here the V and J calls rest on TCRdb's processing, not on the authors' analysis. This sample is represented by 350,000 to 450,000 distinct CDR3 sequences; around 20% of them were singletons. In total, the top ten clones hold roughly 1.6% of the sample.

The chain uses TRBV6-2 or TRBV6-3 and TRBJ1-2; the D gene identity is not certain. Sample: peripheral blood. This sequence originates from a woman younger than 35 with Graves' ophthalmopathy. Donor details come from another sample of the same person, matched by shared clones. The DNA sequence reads TGTGCCAGCAGTTACGATTGGGGCTACACCTTC. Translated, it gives CASSYDWGYTF.